The entry below describes one T cell receptor (beta chain). What it binds is unknown. The data were taken from a study of T cells in Graves' hyperthyroidism and ophthalmopathy. General study findings and limits: Ophthalmopathy was identified by the model a median about 6.4 months ahead of onset. A 13 V-J model separated ophthalmopathy from stable hyperthyroidism.

Diagnostic decisions used clinical symptoms, serum thyroxine and TRAb, thyroid ultrasound and orbital computed tomography. The CDR3 regions of TCR beta were amplified from RNA transcripts. First-round RT-PCR with HTBI primers amplified the TCR CDR3 region. TCRdb reprocessed the multiplex PCR reads with MiXCR, giving one entry per CDR3 protein. The sample lists hundreds of thousands of distinct CDR3 sequences; under 15% were seen once. V shed 0 bases and J shed 5 bases, with 26 bases lying between them. In germline, CDR1 is DFQATT, CDR2 SNEGSKA (reference sequence). The CDR3 has 18 amino acids. The chain combines TRBV20-1 with TRBJ2-7; D call uncertain. This clonotype originated in a woman aged 40 to 49 with Graves' ophthalmopathy. Sequencing was done on a sample of blood. In DNA, the CDR3 is TGCAGTGCTAGAGATACCGCTGGTCTGAGGACCGTTTACGACGAGCAGTACTTC. Amino acid sequence: CSARDTAGLRTVYDEQYF.